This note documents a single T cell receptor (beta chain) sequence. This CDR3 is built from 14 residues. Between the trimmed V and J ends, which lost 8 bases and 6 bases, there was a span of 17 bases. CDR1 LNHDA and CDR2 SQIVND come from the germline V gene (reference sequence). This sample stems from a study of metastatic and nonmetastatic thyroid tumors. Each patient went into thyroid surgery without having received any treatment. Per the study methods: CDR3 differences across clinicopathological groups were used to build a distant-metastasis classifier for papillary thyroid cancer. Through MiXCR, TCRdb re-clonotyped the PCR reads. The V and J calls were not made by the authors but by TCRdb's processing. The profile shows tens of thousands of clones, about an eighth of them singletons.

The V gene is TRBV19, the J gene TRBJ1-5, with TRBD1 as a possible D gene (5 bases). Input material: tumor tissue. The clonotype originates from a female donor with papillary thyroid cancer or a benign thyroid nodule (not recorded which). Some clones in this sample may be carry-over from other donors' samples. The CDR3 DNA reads TGTGCCAGTCGGAGAGGGGCGGGGTGTCAGCCCCAGCATTTT. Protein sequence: CASRRGAGCQPQHF.